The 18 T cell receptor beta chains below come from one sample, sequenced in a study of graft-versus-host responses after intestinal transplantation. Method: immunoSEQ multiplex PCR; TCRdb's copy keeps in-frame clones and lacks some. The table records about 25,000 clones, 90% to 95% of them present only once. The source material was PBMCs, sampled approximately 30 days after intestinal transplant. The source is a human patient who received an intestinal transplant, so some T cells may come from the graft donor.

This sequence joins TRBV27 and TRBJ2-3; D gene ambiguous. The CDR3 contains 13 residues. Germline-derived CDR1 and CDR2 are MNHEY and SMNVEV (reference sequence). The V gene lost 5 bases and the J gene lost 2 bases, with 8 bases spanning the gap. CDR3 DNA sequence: TGTGCCAGCAGTCCTCCAGCCACAGATACGCAGTATTTT. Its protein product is CASSPPATDTQYF.

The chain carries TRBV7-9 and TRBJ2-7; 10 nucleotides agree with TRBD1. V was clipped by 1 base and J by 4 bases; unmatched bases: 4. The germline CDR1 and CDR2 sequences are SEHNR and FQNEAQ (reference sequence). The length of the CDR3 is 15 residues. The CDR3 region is CASSLGTGGTYEQYF. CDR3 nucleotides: TGTGCCAGCAGCTTAGGGACAGGGGGAACGTACGAGCAGTACTTC. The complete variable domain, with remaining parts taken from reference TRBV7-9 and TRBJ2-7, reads DTGVSQNPRHKITKRGQNVTFRCDPISEHNRLYWYRQTLGQGPEFLTYFQNEAQLEKSRLLSDRFSAERPKGSFSTLEIQRTEQGDSAMYLCASSLGTGGTYEQYFGPGTRLTVT.

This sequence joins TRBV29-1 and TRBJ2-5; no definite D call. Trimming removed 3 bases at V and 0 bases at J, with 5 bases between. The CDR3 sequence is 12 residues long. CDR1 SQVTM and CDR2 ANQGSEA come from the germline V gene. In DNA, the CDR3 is TGCAGCGTTGATAGGGACCAAGAGACCCAGTACTTC. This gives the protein CSVDRDQETQYF.

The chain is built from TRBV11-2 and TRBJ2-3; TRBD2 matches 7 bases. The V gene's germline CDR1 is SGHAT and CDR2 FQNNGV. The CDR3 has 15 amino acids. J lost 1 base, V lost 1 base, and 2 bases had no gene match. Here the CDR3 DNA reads TGTGCCAGCAGCTTAGTAGCGGGCCGCACAGATACGCAGTATTTT. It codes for CASSLVAGRTDTQYF.

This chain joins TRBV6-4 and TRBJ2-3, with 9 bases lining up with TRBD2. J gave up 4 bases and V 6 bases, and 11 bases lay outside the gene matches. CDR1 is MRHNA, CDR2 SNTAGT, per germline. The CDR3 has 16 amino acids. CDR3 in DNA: TGTGCCAGCAGCACTCCTAGCGGGGAGCCCTCAGATACGCAGTATTTT. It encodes CASSTPSGEPSDTQYF.

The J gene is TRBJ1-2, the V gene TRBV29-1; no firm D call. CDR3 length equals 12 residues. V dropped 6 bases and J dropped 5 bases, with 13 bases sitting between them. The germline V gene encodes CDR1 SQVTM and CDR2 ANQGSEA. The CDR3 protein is CSVLPDGYGYTF. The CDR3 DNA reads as TGCAGCGTCCTCCCGGACGGTTATGGCTACACCTTC.

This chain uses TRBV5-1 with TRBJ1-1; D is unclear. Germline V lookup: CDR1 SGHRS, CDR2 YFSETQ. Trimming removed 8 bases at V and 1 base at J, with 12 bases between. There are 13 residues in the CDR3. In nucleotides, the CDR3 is TGCGCCAGTTCCGAAGCAGGGAACACTGAAGCTTTCTTT. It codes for CASSEAGNTEAFF.

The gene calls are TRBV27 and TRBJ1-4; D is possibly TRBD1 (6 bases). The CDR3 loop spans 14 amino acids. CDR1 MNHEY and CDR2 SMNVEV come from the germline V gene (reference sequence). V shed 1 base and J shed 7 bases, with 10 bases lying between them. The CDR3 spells CASSLLGAREKLFF. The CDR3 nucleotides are TGTGCCAGCAGTTTATTGGGGGCGCGTGAAAAACTGTTTTTT.

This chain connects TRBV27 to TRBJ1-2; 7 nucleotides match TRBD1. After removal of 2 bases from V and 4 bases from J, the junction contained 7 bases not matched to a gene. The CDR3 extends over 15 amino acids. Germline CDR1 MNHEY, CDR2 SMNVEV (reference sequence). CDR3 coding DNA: TGTGCCAGCAGTTTAGGACAGGCCAAACTCTATGGCTACACCTTC. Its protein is CASSLGQAKLYGYTF.

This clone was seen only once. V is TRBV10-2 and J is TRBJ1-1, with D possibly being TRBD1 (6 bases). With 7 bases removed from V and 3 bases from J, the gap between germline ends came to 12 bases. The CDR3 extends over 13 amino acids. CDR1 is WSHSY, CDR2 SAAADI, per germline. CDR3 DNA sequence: TGCGCCAGCATCGAGGGGGGTTACACTGAAGCTTTCTTT. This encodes CASIEGGYTEAFF.

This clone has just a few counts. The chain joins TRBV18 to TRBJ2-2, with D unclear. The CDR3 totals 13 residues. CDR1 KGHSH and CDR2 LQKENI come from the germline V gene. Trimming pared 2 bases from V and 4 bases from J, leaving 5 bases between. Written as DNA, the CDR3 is TGTGCCAGCTCACCAGAGTTCACCGGGGAGCTGTTTTTT. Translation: CASSPEFTGELFF.

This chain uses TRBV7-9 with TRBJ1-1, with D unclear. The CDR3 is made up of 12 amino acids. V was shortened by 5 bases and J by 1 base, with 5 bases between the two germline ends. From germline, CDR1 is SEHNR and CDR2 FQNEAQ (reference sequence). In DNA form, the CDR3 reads TGTGCCAGCAGCCCCCCGAACACTGAAGCTTTCTTT. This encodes CASSPPNTEAFF.

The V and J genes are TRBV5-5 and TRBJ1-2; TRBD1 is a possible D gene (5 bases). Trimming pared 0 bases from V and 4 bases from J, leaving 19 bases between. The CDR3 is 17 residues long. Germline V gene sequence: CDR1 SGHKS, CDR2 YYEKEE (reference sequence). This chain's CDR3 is CASSLEGRQVLGYGYTF. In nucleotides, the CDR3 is TGTGCCAGCAGCTTGGAGGGGCGCCAGGTTCTCGGCTATGGCTACACCTTC.

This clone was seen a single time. The CDR3 coding sequence is TGTGCCAGTACAGGAGGGTCCTACGAGCAGTACTTC. It translates to CASTGGSYEQYF. This rearrangement joins TRBV28 to TRBJ2-7; D perhaps matches TRBD2 (6 bases). CDR3 size: 12 residues. V was trimmed by 9 bases and J by 1 base, leaving 10 bases between them. Germline V CDR1 and CDR2: MDHEN, SYDVKM. The full variable domain, in which reference TRBV28 and TRBJ2-7 provide the parts outside the CDR3, is DVKVTQSSRYLVKRTGEKVFLECVQDMDHENMFWYRQDPGLGLRLIYFSYDVKMKEKGDIPEGYSVSREKKERFSLILESASTNQTSMYLCASTGGSYEQYFGPGTRLTVT.

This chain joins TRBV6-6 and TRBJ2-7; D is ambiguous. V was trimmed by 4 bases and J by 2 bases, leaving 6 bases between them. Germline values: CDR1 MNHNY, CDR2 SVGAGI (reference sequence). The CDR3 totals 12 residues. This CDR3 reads CASSSRAYEQYF. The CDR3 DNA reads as TGTGCCAGCAGTTCTAGGGCCTACGAGCAGTACTTC.

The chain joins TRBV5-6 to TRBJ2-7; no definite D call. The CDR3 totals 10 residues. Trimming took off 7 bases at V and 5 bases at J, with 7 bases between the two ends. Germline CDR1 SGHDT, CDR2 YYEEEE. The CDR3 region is CASGSNEQYF. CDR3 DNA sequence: TGTGCCAGCGGTTCCAACGAGCAGTACTTC.

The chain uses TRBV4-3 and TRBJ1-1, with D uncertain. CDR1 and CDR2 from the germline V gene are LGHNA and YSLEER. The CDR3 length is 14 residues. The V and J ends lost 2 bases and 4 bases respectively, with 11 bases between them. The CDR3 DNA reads TGCGCCAGCAGCCAATCGACGAGTCGCACTGAAGCTTTCTTT. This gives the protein CASSQSTSRTEAFF.

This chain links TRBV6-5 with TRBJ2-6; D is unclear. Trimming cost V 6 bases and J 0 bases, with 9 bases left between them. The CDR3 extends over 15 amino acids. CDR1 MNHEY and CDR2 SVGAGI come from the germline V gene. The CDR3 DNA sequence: TGTGCCAGCAGCGAATGGGGCTCTGGGGCCAACGTCCTGACTTTC. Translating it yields CASSEWGSGANVLTF.